This T cell receptor (beta chain) was retrieved from a study of identical twins. Study-level points and caveats: Alpha sequences that were out-of-frame and twin-shared showed an excess of low generation probability.

Germline assignment: CDR1 MNHEY and CDR2 SVGAGI. This CDR3 comprises 16 residues. V lost 0 bases and J lost 0, with 9 bases in between. This clonotype was picked up a small number of times. What it binds is unknown. Healthy Caucasians were all of the donors. TCRdb analysed the 5' RACE reads with MiXCR anew, one entry per CDR3 protein. The sample records approximately 600,000 distinct CDR3 sequences, around 7.5% being singletons. These data were also reused for a study on yellow fever vaccine responses in identical twins.

Sequencing was performed on PBMCs. The sequence was collected from a woman between 18 and 30 years old in good health. The J gene is TRBJ2-1, the V gene TRBV6-5; weak D call: TRBD2 (6 bases). CDR3 in amino acids: CASSYSLGSSYNEQFF. CDR3 sequence (DNA): TGTGCCAGCAGTTACTCGCTCGGGAGCTCCTACAATGAGCAGTTCTTC.